This T cell receptor beta chain was identified during a study of graft-versus-host responses after intestinal transplantation. Across the whole study: Multivisceral, liver-intestinal, or isolated intestinal grafts were transplanted into recipients. General observations from the study: Patients who carried graft-donor T cell macrochimerism also had high graft-versus-host to host-versus-graft clonal ratios in their allografts. Some GvH clones were seen earlier in gut or blood, suggesting intestinal origin.

About this clone itself: The target antigen is unknown.

CDR3 size: 20 residues. The germline V gene has CDR1 MGHRA and CDR2 YSYEKL. V shed 0 bases, J shed 1 base, and the junction held 13 bases outside the gene matches. TCRdb's copy holds only in-frame clones and misses some; the assay was immunoSEQ multiplex PCR. The data show tens of thousands of clones, around 86% seen once. The input for sequencing was unstimulated CD8+ T cells sorted from spleen or lymph node cells, taken before transplant. The source of this sequence is a human donor who was the organ donor for an intestinal transplant. This chain uses TRBV4-1 with TRBJ1-3, with 9 bases matching TRBD1. CDR3 loop: CASSQDAWGQGWYSGNTIYF. CDR3 DNA: TGCGCCAGCAGCCAAGATGCCTGGGGACAGGGATGGTATTCTGGAAACACCATATATTTT.